The rows below give T cell receptor beta chains drawn from one sample of a study of CD8 T cells in ankylosing spondylitis. TCRdb fed the 5' RACE reads into MiXCR, producing one record per CDR3 protein. The sample contains around 340,000 distinct CDR3 sequences, about 14% of which appear only once. Input material: blood, either unsorted or a sorted T cell fraction (not recorded which). These TCRs come from a male donor with ankylosing spondylitis or in good health (not recorded which). The CDR3 runs from the conserved cysteine through the conserved F or W. Each record gives: CDR3 protein, CDR3 DNA, J gene, V gene, D gene, clone size. The D gene is left open where the match is weak. Clone size appears in some rows only: once, few, many, or a class for an expanded clone.

CDR3 protein: CASSYSGTFEYNEQFF
CDR3 DNA: TGTGCCAGCAGTTACTCGGGTACCTTTGAATACAATGAGCAGTTCTTC
J gene: TRBJ2-1
V gene: TRBV6-5
D gene: NA
clone size: few

CDR3 protein: CASSTDRERVPPLHF
CDR3 DNA: TGTGCCAGTAGTACCGACAGGGAACGAGTCCCACCCCTCCACTTT
J gene: TRBJ1-6
V gene: TRBV19
D gene: TRBD1
clone size: NA

CDR3 protein: CAISDGLAENIQYF
CDR3 DNA: TGTGCCATCAGTGATGGACTAGCGGAAAACATTCAGTACTTC
J gene: TRBJ2-4
V gene: TRBV10-3
D gene: TRBD2
clone size: NA

CDR3 protein: CSARWTGDTYEQYF
CDR3 DNA: TGCAGTGCTAGGTGGACAGGAGACACCTACGAGCAGTACTTC
J gene: TRBJ2-7
V gene: TRBV20-1
D gene: TRBD1
clone size: NA

CDR3 protein: CASSQVIAGRETGELFF
CDR3 DNA: TGTGCCAGCAGCCAAGTTATAGCGGGGAGGGAGACCGGGGAGCTGTTTTTT
J gene: TRBJ2-2
V gene: TRBV3-1
D gene: TRBD2
clone size: NA

CDR3 protein: CASSLRTGAYGYTF
CDR3 DNA: TGTGCCAGCAGCCTTAGGACAGGGGCGTATGGCTACACCTTC
J gene: TRBJ1-2
V gene: TRBV12-3/TRBV12-4
D gene: TRBD1
clone size: NA

CDR3 protein: CASSYLGLDSYNEQFF
CDR3 DNA: TGTGCCAGCAGTTACCTAGGTCTCGACTCCTACAATGAGCAGTTCTTC
J gene: TRBJ2-1
V gene: TRBV6-5
D gene: NA
clone size: NA

CDR3 protein: CASSHLAGEKREQYF
CDR3 DNA: TGCGCCAGCAGCCATCTAGCGGGAGAGAAGCGGGAGCAGTACTTC
J gene: TRBJ2-7
V gene: TRBV4-1
D gene: TRBD2
clone size: few

CDR3 protein: CASKGGMNTEAFF
CDR3 DNA: TGTGCCAGTAAGGGGGGCATGAACACTGAAGCTTTCTTT
J gene: TRBJ1-1
V gene: TRBV19
D gene: NA
clone size: many

CDR3 protein: CASSNQGPFGNTIYF
CDR3 DNA: TGTGCCAGCAGCAATCAGGGTCCCTTTGGAAACACCATATATTTT
J gene: TRBJ1-3
V gene: TRBV12-3/TRBV12-4
D gene: NA
clone size: few

CDR3 protein: CSVRPRLAKNIQYF
CDR3 DNA: TGCAGCGTCCGGCCAAGACTAGCCAAAAACATTCAGTACTTC
J gene: TRBJ2-4
V gene: TRBV29-1
D gene: NA
clone size: NA

CDR3 protein: CAISNRRSEPQHF
CDR3 DNA: TGTGCCATCAGCAACAGGCGGTCGGAGCCCCAGCATTTT
J gene: TRBJ1-5
V gene: TRBV10-3
D gene: NA
clone size: many

CDR3 protein: CASSPPGGSGSYNEQFF
CDR3 DNA: TGTGCCAGCAGTCCCCCCGGGGGTAGCGGCTCCTACAATGAGCAGTTCTTC
J gene: TRBJ2-1
V gene: TRBV27
D gene: NA
clone size: few

CDR3 protein: CASSLAGHEGETQYF
CDR3 DNA: TGCGCCAGCAGCTTGGCGGGTCACGAGGGGGAGACCCAGTACTTC
J gene: TRBJ2-5
V gene: TRBV5-1
D gene: NA
clone size: NA

CDR3 protein: CASGLVPGSGVVEQYF
CDR3 DNA: TGTGCTAGTGGTTTGGTACCGGGTAGCGGGGTCGTCGAGCAGTACTTC
J gene: TRBJ2-7
V gene: TRBV12-5
D gene: TRBD2
clone size: NA

CDR3 protein: CSATVPSLSGSYEQYF
CDR3 DNA: TGCAGTGCTACGGTCCCGAGCCTATCGGGCTCCTACGAGCAGTACTTC
J gene: TRBJ2-7
V gene: TRBV20-1
D gene: NA
clone size: few

CDR3 protein: CSARVLRGTGRREQYF
CDR3 DNA: TGCAGTGCTAGAGTCCTAAGGGGGACAGGGCGTAGGGAGCAGTACTTC
J gene: TRBJ2-7
V gene: TRBV20-1
D gene: TRBD1
clone size: few

CDR3 protein: CASSLPAGRTDTQYF
CDR3 DNA: TGCGCCAGCAGCTTGCCGGCGGGGCGGACAGATACGCAGTATTTT
J gene: TRBJ2-3
V gene: TRBV5-1
D gene: NA
clone size: few

CDR3 protein: CSVGTSGRADEQYF
CDR3 DNA: TGCAGCGTTGGGACTAGCGGGAGGGCCGACGAGCAGTACTTC
J gene: TRBJ2-7
V gene: TRBV29-1
D gene: TRBD2
clone size: few

CDR3 protein: CASSLGGWNQPQHF
CDR3 DNA: TGTGCCAGCAGTTTAGGGGGGTGGAATCAGCCCCAGCATTTT
J gene: TRBJ1-5
V gene: TRBV12-3/TRBV12-4
D gene: NA
clone size: many

CDR3 protein: CASSPRGSYTGELFF
CDR3 DNA: TGTGCCAGCAGTCCCCGAGGCAGCTACACCGGGGAGCTGTTTTTT
J gene: TRBJ2-2
V gene: TRBV27
D gene: NA
clone size: few

CDR3 protein: CASSQGPGQILTPDNEQFF
CDR3 DNA: TGCGCCAGCAGCCAAGGGCCAGGACAGATCCTAACACCTGACAATGAGCAGTTCTTC
J gene: TRBJ2-1
V gene: TRBV4-1
D gene: NA
clone size: NA

CDR3 protein: CSVEDRPREAFF
CDR3 DNA: TGCAGCGTTGAAGATAGGCCTCGGGAGGCTTTCTTT
J gene: TRBJ1-1
V gene: TRBV29-1
D gene: NA
clone size: many

CDR3 protein: CASSFDSGELFF
CDR3 DNA: TGCGCCAGCAGCTTCGACAGCGGGGAGCTGTTTTTT
J gene: TRBJ2-2
V gene: TRBV5-1
D gene: NA
clone size: NA

CDR3 protein: CASSLRWGGPNTGELFF
CDR3 DNA: TGTGCCAGCAGCTTGAGATGGGGTGGGCCGAACACCGGGGAGCTGTTTTTT
J gene: TRBJ2-2
V gene: TRBV11-2
D gene: NA
clone size: many

CDR3 protein: CASVDRVRRYGTEAFF
CDR3 DNA: TGTGCCAGCGTTGACAGGGTGAGGAGATACGGCACTGAAGCTTTCTTT
J gene: TRBJ1-1
V gene: TRBV6-5
D gene: TRBD1
clone size: few

CDR3 protein: CASTLGQAGSEAFF
CDR3 DNA: TGCGCCAGCACCCTAGGACAGGCAGGGTCTGAAGCTTTCTTT
J gene: TRBJ1-1
V gene: TRBV5-1
D gene: TRBD1
clone size: NA

CDR3 protein: CASSQGQGTPTYNEQFF
CDR3 DNA: TGTGCCAGCTCACAGGGACAGGGTACCCCTACCTACAATGAGCAGTTCTTC
J gene: TRBJ2-1
V gene: TRBV18
D gene: TRBD1
clone size: NA

CDR3 protein: CSVSFGTGGVEQYF
CDR3 DNA: TGCAGCGTAAGCTTCGGGACAGGGGGCGTCGAGCAGTACTTC
J gene: TRBJ2-7
V gene: TRBV29-1
D gene: TRBD1
clone size: few

CDR3 protein: CASSSRQATDTQYF
CDR3 DNA: TGTGCCAGCAGTTCAAGACAGGCTACAGATACGCAGTATTTT
J gene: TRBJ2-3
V gene: TRBV6-2/TRBV6-3
D gene: NA
clone size: few

CDR3 protein: CASSETTGGRGYTF
CDR3 DNA: TGCGCCAGCAGTGAGACCACAGGGGGTAGAGGCTACACCTTC
J gene: TRBJ1-2
V gene: TRBV10-1
D gene: TRBD1
clone size: NA

CDR3 protein: CASSLGSLAGTNEKLFF
CDR3 DNA: TGCGCCAGCAGCTTGGGCTCCCTCGCGGGGACTAATGAAAAACTGTTTTTT
J gene: TRBJ1-4
V gene: TRBV5-1
D gene: NA
clone size: few

CDR3 protein: CASSTGRGYEQFF
CDR3 DNA: TGTGCCAGCAGTACCGGGAGAGGATATGAGCAGTTCTTC
J gene: TRBJ2-1
V gene: TRBV2
D gene: NA
clone size: few

CDR3 protein: CASSVIAGGTDTQYF
CDR3 DNA: TGTGCCAGCAGTGTGATAGCGGGAGGGACAGATACGCAGTATTTT
J gene: TRBJ2-3
V gene: TRBV2
D gene: TRBD2
clone size: NA

CDR3 protein: CASRTYNEQFF
CDR3 DNA: TGTGCCAGCAGGACCTACAATGAGCAGTTCTTC
J gene: TRBJ2-1
V gene: TRBV9
D gene: NA
clone size: many